A selection of T cell receptor beta chains follows, all from one sample in a study of regulatory T cells in long-lasting Graves disease. MiXCR was run by TCRdb on the multiplex PCR reads, yielding one entry per CDR3 protein. The sample includes about 210,000 distinct CDR3 sequences, around 20% of them seen just once. This sample was shared with a second study, whose subject was T cells in Graves' hyperthyroidism and ophthalmopathy.

The sequences come from peripheral blood mononuclear cells (PBMCs), collected at new diagnosis, from a patient treated with antithyroid drugs. The receptors originated from a woman under 40 with Graves disease. The CDR3 runs from the conserved cysteine through the conserved F or W. D genes are given only for firm matches. Size is stated for part of the rows, as once, few or many counts, or as a class when the clone is expanded.

clone size	D gene	V gene	J gene	CDR3 protein	CDR3 DNA
many	NA	TRBV5-1	TRBJ2-3	CASSLSSTDTQYF	TGCGCCAGCAGCCTATCTAGCACAGATACGCAGTATTTT
many	NA	TRBV7-9	TRBJ2-1	CASSLDSGNEQFF	TGTGCCAGCAGCTTAGATAGCGGCAATGAGCAGTTCTTC
many	TRBD2	TRBV3-1	TRBJ2-3	CASSLLAGGKDTQYF	TGTGCCAGCAGCCTACTAGCGGGAGGTAAAGATACGCAGTATTTT
few	TRBD1	TRBV6-2/TRBV6-3	TRBJ1-5	CASSDPGQGRQPQHF	TGTGCCAGCAGTGACCCGGGACAGGGGAGACAGCCCCAGCATTTT
many	NA	TRBV2	TRBJ1-1	CASSERGHMNTEAFF	TGTGCCAGCAGTGAAAGGGGACACATGAACACTGAAGCTTTCTTT
many	NA	TRBV9	TRBJ1-3	CASSVGGKTGNTIYF	TGTGCCAGCAGCGTAGGAGGGAAGACTGGAAACACCATATATTTT
many	TRBD1	TRBV3-1	TRBJ1-2	CASSQPDRGRGYGYTF	TGTGCCAGCAGCCAGCCCGACAGGGGGCGTGGATATGGCTACACCTTC
many	NA	TRBV30	TRBJ2-3	CAWSVSGTYTDTQYF	TGTGCCTGGAGTGTGAGTGGGACTTACACAGATACGCAGTATTTT
few	TRBD1	TRBV20-1	TRBJ2-4	CSARDLETGNIQYF	TGCAGTGCTAGAGATCTCGAGACAGGGAACATTCAGTACTTC
many	TRBD1	TRBV9	TRBJ1-6	CASSVATGASSPLHF	TGTGCCAGCAGCGTAGCGACAGGGGCGAGTTCACCCCTCCACTTT
NA	TRBD1	TRBV28	TRBJ1-1	CASSLTTGVRTEAFF	TGTGCCAGCAGTTTAACGACAGGGGTTCGCACTGAAGCTTTCTTT
many	NA	TRBV5-1	TRBJ1-2	CASSLDPGSTYGYTF	TGCGCCAGCAGCTTGGATCCGGGCTCAACCTATGGCTACACCTTC
NA	TRBD1	TRBV29-1	TRBJ2-2	CSVLGGSNTGELFF	TGCAGCGTTCTAGGGGGCTCGAACACCGGGGAGCTGTTTTTT
many	NA	TRBV19	TRBJ1-5	CASSWSRKSNQPQHF	TGTGCCAGTAGTTGGTCCAGGAAAAGCAATCAGCCCCAGCATTTT
NA	NA	TRBV13	TRBJ2-3	CASSPPDRDTQYF	TGTGCCAGCAGCCCCCCCGACAGAGATACGCAGTATTTT
many	NA	TRBV18	TRBJ2-7	CASSGDGTYEQYF	TGTGCCAGCTCAGGGGACGGGACCTACGAGCAGTACTTC
few	NA	TRBV20-1	TRBJ1-6	CSASGGGFTDNSPLHF	TGCAGTGCTAGCGGAGGTGGGTTTACAGATAATTCACCCCTCCACTTT
many	TRBD1	TRBV30	TRBJ1-6	CAWAEGANSPLHF	TGTGCCTGGGCTGAGGGGGCTAACTCACCCCTCCACTTT
many	TRBD1	TRBV4-1	TRBJ2-7	CASSPGQGPWYEQYF	TGCGCCAGCAGCCCCGGACAGGGGCCGTGGTACGAGCAGTACTTC
many	NA	TRBV3-1	TRBJ2-3	CASSSAASTDTQYF	TGTGCCAGCAGCTCAGCGGCAAGCACAGATACGCAGTATTTT
few	NA	TRBV7-9	TRBJ2-5	CASSPWSQETQYF	TGTGCCAGCAGCCCCTGGTCTCAAGAGACCCAGTACTTC
many	TRBD1	TRBV6-1	TRBJ1-2	CASSGSGTGEGYTF	TGTGCCAGCAGTGGATCCGGGACAGGGGAGGGCTACACCTTC
NA	TRBD1	TRBV7-9	TRBJ2-7	CASSPRPGQGTYEQYF	TGTGCCAGCAGCCCCCGCCCGGGACAGGGAACCTACGAGCAGTACTTC
many	NA	TRBV5-1	TRBJ2-3	CASSLIRTSSTDTQYF	TGCGCCAGCAGCTTGATTAGGACCTCTAGCACAGATACGCAGTATTTT
many	TRBD1	TRBV5-1	TRBJ2-1	CASSWGPGQGMNEQFF	TGCGCCAGCAGCTGGGGTCCGGGACAGGGTATGAATGAGCAGTTCTTC
NA	NA	TRBV11-2	TRBJ1-1	CASSPGRSNTEAFF	TGTGCCAGCAGCCCAGGGCGCTCGAACACTGAAGCGTTCTTT
NA	TRBD1	TRBV28	TRBJ2-7	CASSFPGQEYEQYF	TGTGCCAGCAGTTTCCCGGGACAGGAGTACGAGCAGTACTTC
many	NA	TRBV2	TRBJ1-1	CASKQGRQEGTEAFF	TGTGCCAGCAAACAGGGCCGTCAGGAGGGGACTGAAGCTTTCTTT
many	NA	TRBV19	TRBJ1-5	CASTIWGGAQPQHF	TGTGCCAGTACCATATGGGGGGGCGCCCAGCCCCAGCATTTT
many	TRBD1	TRBV19	TRBJ2-7	CASTPRLNRGSYEQYF	TGTGCCAGTACCCCCCGTTTGAACAGGGGGTCCTACGAGCAGTACTTC
NA	NA	TRBV2	TRBJ1-4	CALMDRNEELFF	TGTGCCCTCATGGACAGAAATGAAGAACTGTTTTTT
many	NA	TRBV3-1	TRBJ2-2	CASSQAAGAGELFF	TGTGCCAGCAGCCAAGCCGCTGGGGCCGGGGAGCTGTTTTTT
many	NA	TRBV7-2	TRBJ2-3	CASVPGPDTQYF	TGTGCCAGCGTCCCCGGGCCAGATACGCAGTATTTT
many	NA	TRBV29-1	TRBJ1-1	CSVEVGTPNTEAFF	TGCAGCGTTGAAGTAGGGACACCGAACACTGAAGCTTTCTTT
NA	NA	TRBV10-2	TRBJ1-5	CASSESGLGLPQHF	TGCGCCAGCAGTGAGTCGGGGTTGGGTTTGCCCCAGCATTTT
NA	NA	TRBV9	TRBJ1-2	CASSVDPRFEGGIYGYTF	TGTGCCAGCAGCGTAGACCCCCGCTTCGAGGGAGGCATCTATGGCTACACCTTC
many	NA	TRBV28	TRBJ1-3	CASSFGHRNTIYF	TGTGCCAGCAGTTTCGGACATCGAAACACCATATATTTT
NA	NA	TRBV20-1	TRBJ1-5	CSARDAGYRQPQHF	TGCAGTGCTAGAGATGCAGGGTATAGACAGCCCCAGCATTTT
NA	TRBD1	TRBV7-2	TRBJ1-3	CASRRGGSGNTIYF	TGTGCCAGCAGGAGAGGGGGCAGTGGAAACACCATATATTTT
many	TRBD1	TRBV5-5	TRBJ1-1	CASSIRDREVRAFF	TGTGCCAGCAGCATCCGGGACAGGGAGGTGAGGGCTTTCTTT
few	TRBD1	TRBV2	TRBJ2-1	CARRGQGPYNEQFF	TGTGCCAGAAGGGGACAGGGTCCCTACAATGAGCAGTTCTTC
many	NA	TRBV7-2	TRBJ2-7	CASSLIQGYEQYF	TGTGCCAGCAGCTTGATCCAGGGCTACGAGCAGTACTTC
many	NA	TRBV7-9	TRBJ1-2	CASSPAYGYTF	TGTGCCAGCAGCCCGGCGTATGGCTACACCTTC
NA	TRBD1	TRBV7-9	TRBJ1-3	CASSSRQGFERNTIYF	TGTGCCAGCAGCTCCCGACAGGGATTTGAGAGAAACACCATATATTTT
many	TRBD1	TRBV5-1	TRBJ1-2	CASSLATGGSYGYTF	TGCGCCAGCAGCTTGGCGACAGGGGGATCCTATGGCTACACCTTC
many	NA	TRBV3-1	TRBJ2-2	CASSQVGLTDSHTGELFF	TGTGCCAGCAGCCAAGTAGGGTTGACAGACAGCCACACCGGGGAGCTGTTTTTT
many	TRBD2	TRBV28	TRBJ2-5	CAASSGGEETQYF	TGTGCCGCGTCTAGCGGGGGGGAAGAGACCCAGTACTTC
many	NA	TRBV2	TRBJ2-7	CASSRGPGLAYEQYF	TGTGCCAGCAGCCGCGGACCGGGCTTGGCCTACGAGCAGTACTTC
NA	TRBD1	TRBV6-1	TRBJ2-3	CASNRDRGITDTQYF	TGTGCCAGCAACAGGGACAGGGGGATCACAGATACGCAGTATTTT
many	TRBD2	TRBV27	TRBJ2-1	CASSPWTSGGYNEQFF	TGTGCCAGCAGTCCCTGGACTAGCGGGGGGTACAATGAGCAGTTCTTC
many	NA	TRBV14	TRBJ2-7	CASSPLPKVPNMNTYEQYF	TGTGCCAGCAGCCCGCTACCGAAGGTTCCGAACATGAACACCTACGAGCAGTACTTC
many	TRBD1	TRBV18	TRBJ2-5	CASSPPWDRAETQYF	TGTGCCAGCTCACCGCCGTGGGACAGGGCTGAGACCCAGTACTTC